This is a list of T cell receptor beta chains from one sample in a study of regulatory T cells in long-lasting Graves disease. TCRdb passed the multiplex PCR reads through MiXCR, listing each CDR3 protein once. Here the sample spans some 400,000 distinct CDR3 sequences, about 15% being singletons. This sample was shared with a second study, whose subject was T cells in Graves' hyperthyroidism and ophthalmopathy.

The specimen comprised peripheral blood mononuclear cells (PBMCs), sampled at new diagnosis, from a patient treated with antithyroid drugs. These receptors were obtained from a woman aged 30 to 39 with Graves disease. The CDR3 runs from the conserved cysteine through the conserved F or W. D genes are given only for firm matches. Clone size is not always given. Where it is, it says once, few, many or a class for expanded clones.

CDR3nt,CDR3aa,abundance,v_gene,d_gene,j_gene
TGCAGCGTTGTGAGAGGGGGGATCAATGAGCAGTTCTTC,CSVVRGGINEQFF,many,TRBV29-1,.,TRBJ2-1
TGTGCCAGCAGTTTATTAGGGCTAGCGGGAATGGGGGAGCAGTTCTTC,CASSLLGLAGMGEQFF,.,TRBV28,TRBD2,TRBJ2-1
TGTGCCAGCAGCGTAGAGGGCTTATATAGCAATCAGCCCCAGCATTTT,CASSVEGLYSNQPQHF,many,TRBV9,.,TRBJ1-5
TGTGCTAGTGGTTTTCGTGACAGGCCTAACTATGGCTACACCTTC,CASGFRDRPNYGYTF,few,TRBV12-5,.,TRBJ1-2
TGTGCCAGCAGCCACGACAGGGTTGAAGGCTACACCTTC,CASSHDRVEGYTF,many,TRBV28,TRBD1,TRBJ1-2
TGCGCCAGCAGTGAGGAGGCAGATACGCAGTATTTT,CASSEEADTQYF,few,TRBV5-1,.,TRBJ2-3
TGTGCCAGCATTCCCGACGGTAGCTCCTACAATGAGCAGTTCTTC,CASIPDGSSYNEQFF,.,TRBV6-1,.,TRBJ2-1
TGTGCCAGCGGAGCGGGAGCGGGGGGCACAGATACGCAGTATTTT,CASGAGAGGTDTQYF,many,TRBV27,TRBD2,TRBJ2-3
TGTGCCAGCAGTTTATATGGGACAGGAGCCTCAAGCTATGGCTACACCTTC,CASSLYGTGASSYGYTF,.,TRBV12-3/TRBV12-4,TRBD1,TRBJ1-2
TGTGCCAGCAGTATACAGACCCGTGAGACCCAGTACTTC,CASSIQTRETQYF,many,TRBV27,.,TRBJ2-5
TGCAGTGCTAGTGACAGCGGAATATCAACTAATGAAAAACTGTTTTTT,CSASDSGISTNEKLFF,few,TRBV20-1,.,TRBJ1-4
TGTGCCAGCAGCCGAGGGACGGCTCCTACTAGCGGGACCGATGAGCAGTTCTTC,CASSRGTAPTSGTDEQFF,many,TRBV7-8,TRBD2,TRBJ2-1
TGTGCCAGCAGCCAATCCCTAGTCACCGAGCAGTACTTC,CASSQSLVTEQYF,few,TRBV3-1,.,TRBJ2-7
TGCGCCAGCAACGTGGGAACTAATGAAAAACTGTTTTTT,CASNVGTNEKLFF,few,TRBV4-1,.,TRBJ1-4
TGTGCCAGCAGCTTATATGACAGGATCTCTGGAAACACCATATATTTT,CASSLYDRISGNTIYF,few,TRBV7-9,.,TRBJ1-3
TGTGCCAGCAGCTTAGATTGGCCCGGGAACACTGAAGCTTTCTTT,CASSLDWPGNTEAFF,many,TRBV11-1,.,TRBJ1-1
TGTGCCAGCAGCCACCCGTCAACGCAGTATTTT,CASSHPSTQYF,many,TRBV28,.,TRBJ2-3
TGTGCCACCCAGGGGGGAGGGCGACATAGCAATCAGCCCCAGCATTTT,CATQGGGRHSNQPQHF,few,TRBV24-1,TRBD1,TRBJ1-5
TGCGCCAGCAGCTCGGGATTGAAGACAGGGGGCCACGCAGATACGCAGTATTTT,CASSSGLKTGGHADTQYF,.,TRBV5-1,TRBD1,TRBJ2-3
TGTGCCAGCAGCTTAAGCGGGGTTGGCTATTCCTACAATGAGCAGTTCTTC,CASSLSGVGYSYNEQFF,many,TRBV7-3,.,TRBJ2-1
TGCGCCAGCAGGGACTCTGTACAGGGGACTAATTCACCCCTCCACTTT,CASRDSVQGTNSPLHF,.,TRBV10-2,TRBD1,TRBJ1-6
TGTGCCACCAGCACCCGACTAGCGCCACAAGAGACCCAGTACTTC,CATSTRLAPQETQYF,many,TRBV15,TRBD2,TRBJ2-5
TGTGCCAGCAGGACCCCGGGACAGGGGCCATACGAGCAGTACTTC,CASRTPGQGPYEQYF,few,TRBV27,TRBD1,TRBJ2-7
TGTGCCAGCAGTTATCAGAGGTCCTGGGCGGACACTGAAGCTTTCTTT,CASSYQRSWADTEAFF,many,TRBV6-5,.,TRBJ1-1
TGTGCCAGCAGTTTACGTCGAGGGGAGAACACTGAAGCTTTCTTT,CASSLRRGENTEAFF,many,TRBV12-3/TRBV12-4,.,TRBJ1-1
TGTGCCAGCAGCCAAAGTTTTGGGCCCCTCGAGCAGTACTTC,CASSQSFGPLEQYF,.,TRBV14,.,TRBJ2-7
TGTGCCAGCAGCTTAGCGTTGCGTGAGCAGTACTTC,CASSLALREQYF,.,TRBV11-2,.,TRBJ2-7
TGCAGTGCTTTGAAGCGGGAGGGCCTAAATGAGCAGTTCTTC,CSALKREGLNEQFF,few,TRBV20-1,TRBD2,TRBJ2-1
TGTGCCAGCAGCGTAGGGGGGGGTACCTTGACCGGGGAGCTGTTTTTT,CASSVGGGTLTGELFF,.,TRBV9,TRBD2,TRBJ2-2
TGTGCCAGCAGCTTTGGGACTAGCGGGATCTACGAGCAGTACTTC,CASSFGTSGIYEQYF,many,TRBV7-8,TRBD2,TRBJ2-7
TGTGCCAGTAGTATAGATCCCACAGGATCAGGACTAGCGGGGACCTTCCCGGCGCAGTACTTC,CASSIDPTGSGLAGTFPAQYF,many,TRBV19,TRBD2,TRBJ2-7
TGTGCCAGCAGAGGGGGGGGTCAGCCCCAGCATTTT,CASRGGGQPQHF,many,TRBV27,.,TRBJ1-5